This is a list of T cell receptor beta chains from one sample in a study of T cell responses to AZD1222 COVID-19 vaccine. The assay was immunoSEQ multiplex PCR, and TCRdb's table has in-frame clones only and misses some. The table includes 130,000 to 150,000 clones, approximately 88% detected once. Sequenced here: peripheral blood, sampled on day 0 of AZD1222 vaccination. These receptors all stem from an adult in good health. Each CDR3 is given with its conserved first and last residue. The D gene is left open where the match is weak. Where a row states a size, it is once, few, many or the class of an expanded clone; other rows omit it.

length,size,D,V,J,DNA,CDR3
15,once,-,TRBV5-8,TRBJ1-1,TGTGCCAGCAGCTTGGGCCTGGACAGAAACACTGAAGCTTTCTTT,CASSLGLDRNTEAFF
15,-,-,TRBV15,TRBJ1-4,TGTGCCACCAGCAGAGTGGGAGGCACTAATGAAAAACTGTTTTTT,CATSRVGGTNEKLFF
13,-,-,TRBV5-1,TRBJ2-5,TGCGCCAGCAGCCAGGACACATCAGAGACCCAGTACTTC,CASSQDTSETQYF
14,-,TRBD1,TRBV7-2,TRBJ1-5,TGTGCCAGCAGCTTGACAGGGGGAGGACAGCCCCAGCATTTT,CASSLTGGGQPQHF
16,-,-,TRBV5-1,TRBJ2-2,TGCGCCAGCAGCTTTACAAGCGGAACCTCAACCGGGGAGCTGTTTTTT,CASSFTSGTSTGELFF
14,-,TRBD1,TRBV7-2,TRBJ2-7,TGTGCCAGCAGCTTCGAAACAGGGGTCTACGAGCAGTACTTC,CASSFETGVYEQYF
14,-,-,TRBV6-5,TRBJ1-1,TGTGCCAGCAGTTACCGCCTTGGGAACACTGAAGCTTTCTTT,CASSYRLGNTEAFF
15,-,-,TRBV19,TRBJ1-2,TGTGCCAGTAGTCTAGTGGACCGAACAAACTATGGCTACACCTTC,CASSLVDRTNYGYTF
17,-,-,TRBV7-8,TRBJ2-1,TGTGCCAGCAGCTTACCCCGACGTTTTAGCTCCTACAATGAGCAGTTCTTC,CASSLPRRFSSYNEQFF
15,once,TRBD1,TRBV9,TRBJ1-2,TGTGCCAGCAGCGGTGGGTCAGGGGGCTTCTATGGCTACACCTTC,CASSGGSGGFYGYTF
17,-,-,TRBV2,TRBJ2-6,TGTGCCAGCCGGAAGACAGGTCACTACTCTGGGGCCAACGTCCTGACTTTC,CASRKTGHYSGANVLTF
15,-,-,TRBV27,TRBJ2-5,TGTGCCTGCACCGCGACCAGGGGATTTGGGGAGACCCAGTACTTC,CACTATRGFGETQYF
15,-,TRBD1,TRBV5-1,TRBJ2-2,TGCGCCAGCAGCTCCCGGACAGGGTCGGACGGGGAGCTGTTTTTT,CASSSRTGSDGELFF
16,once,TRBD1,TRBV19,TRBJ1-1,TGTGCCAGTAGTGCCGGGACAGGGGGCCTGAACACTGAAGCTTTCTTT,CASSAGTGGLNTEAFF
14,once,TRBD1,TRBV3-1/TRBV3-2,TRBJ1-1,TGTGCCAGCAGCCTCCGGACCAGGGGGACTGAAGCTTTCTTT,CASSLRTRGTEAFF
13,-,-,TRBV12-3/TRBV12-4,TRBJ2-2,TGTGCCAGCTACCTGGGGGTGCCCGGGGAGCTGTTTTTT,CASYLGVPGELFF
16,few,-,TRBV15,TRBJ1-4,TGTGCCACCAGCGGGGGGCTTTTGGGTTCCTCCGAAAAACTGTTTTTT,CATSGGLLGSSEKLFF
15,-,-,TRBV10-3,TRBJ2-7,TGTGCCATCAGTGATCAGGGTAAGAGTTCCTACGAGCAGTACTTC,CAISDQGKSSYEQYF
11,-,TRBD1,TRBV19,TRBJ1-2,TGTGCCAGTGGGGGACAGTATGGCTACACCTTC,CASGGQYGYTF
15,-,-,TRBV28,TRBJ2-7,TGTGCCAGCACCACTCCGGGCAGGTCCTCCTACGAGCAGTACTTC,CASTTPGRSSYEQYF
13,-,-,TRBV7-6,TRBJ1-5,TGTGCCAGCAGCGACTGGGGAAATCAGCCCCAGCATTTT,CASSDWGNQPQHF
13,-,-,TRBV12-3/TRBV12-4,TRBJ1-2,TGTGCCAGCAGTTTTTCGAGGGGAGGCGGCTACACCTTC,CASSFSRGGGYTF
15,-,-,TRBV18,TRBJ2-7,TGTGCCAGCTCAAAGCGACAGGAAAATTCCTACGAGCAGTACTTC,CASSKRQENSYEQYF
14,-,-,TRBV27,TRBJ2-7,TGTGCCAGCAGTTCACAGGTCCCCCCCTACGAGCAGTACTTC,CASSSQVPPYEQYF
17,-,-,TRBV4-3,TRBJ2-4,TGCGCCAGCAGCCAAGATGGGGGCGGTGGGGCCAAAAACATTCAGTACTTC,CASSQDGGGGAKNIQYF
16,-,TRBD1,TRBV19,TRBJ1-1,TGTGCCAGTAGTATCACTCCGGGACAGAGAAACACTGAAGCTTTCTTT,CASSITPGQRNTEAFF
12,-,-,TRBV19,TRBJ1-5,TGTGCCAGTAGGGACAGTAATCAGCCCCAGCATTTT,CASRDSNQPQHF
16,-,-,TRBV28,TRBJ2-4,TGTGCCAGCAGTTTAGGGGCAGCCCAGGTAAAAAACATTCAGTACTTC,CASSLGAAQVKNIQYF
14,-,TRBD1,TRBV10-3,TRBJ1-2,TGTGCCATCAGGGCGGACAGGGACTGGGATGGCTACACCTTC,CAIRADRDWDGYTF
15,-,-,TRBV7-2,TRBJ2-6,TGTGCCAGCAGCTTAAGCTTCTCTGGGGCCAACGTCCTGACTTTC,CASSLSFSGANVLTF
16,once,TRBD1,TRBV18,TRBJ2-3,TGTGCCAGCTCACGCGCCGGGACAGGGTACGCAGATACGCAGTATTTT,CASSRAGTGYADTQYF
13,-,-,TRBV5-1,TRBJ1-2,TGCGCCAGCAGCTCCCTGCCGGGGCGCGGCTACACCTTC,CASSSLPGRGYTF
13,-,-,TRBV7-2,TRBJ2-5,TGTGCCAGCAGCTTAGATGTCCAAGAGACCCAGTACTTC,CASSLDVQETQYF
13,-,-,TRBV18,TRBJ2-5,TGTGCCAGCTCACAGGGACTCCAAGAGACCCAGTACTTC,CASSQGLQETQYF
13,-,TRBD1,TRBV7-9,TRBJ1-1,TGTGCCAGCAGGGGGACAGGGGGCACTGAAGCTTTCTTT,CASRGTGGTEAFF
16,-,TRBD2,TRBV27,TRBJ2-3,TGTGCCAGCACCCCGGGACTAGCGGGAGGCACAGATACGCAGTATTTT,CASTPGLAGGTDTQYF
17,-,TRBD2,TRBV18,TRBJ2-1,TGTGCCAGCTCACCACCGAGGCGGGGGGGCCTGAACAATGAGCAGTTCTTC,CASSPPRRGGLNNEQFF
14,-,-,TRBV6-5,TRBJ2-7,TGTGCCAGCACCATGCCCGGACAGACCTACGAGCAGTACTTC,CASTMPGQTYEQYF
15,-,-,TRBV5-6,TRBJ1-5,TGTGCCAGCAGCTTTTGGCCTATCGCCAATCAGCCCCAGCATTTT,CASSFWPIANQPQHF
13,-,-,TRBV3-1/TRBV3-2,TRBJ1-1,TGTGCCAGCAGCCAGGGAATACAGGGTAGGGGTTTCTTT,CASSQGIQGRGFF